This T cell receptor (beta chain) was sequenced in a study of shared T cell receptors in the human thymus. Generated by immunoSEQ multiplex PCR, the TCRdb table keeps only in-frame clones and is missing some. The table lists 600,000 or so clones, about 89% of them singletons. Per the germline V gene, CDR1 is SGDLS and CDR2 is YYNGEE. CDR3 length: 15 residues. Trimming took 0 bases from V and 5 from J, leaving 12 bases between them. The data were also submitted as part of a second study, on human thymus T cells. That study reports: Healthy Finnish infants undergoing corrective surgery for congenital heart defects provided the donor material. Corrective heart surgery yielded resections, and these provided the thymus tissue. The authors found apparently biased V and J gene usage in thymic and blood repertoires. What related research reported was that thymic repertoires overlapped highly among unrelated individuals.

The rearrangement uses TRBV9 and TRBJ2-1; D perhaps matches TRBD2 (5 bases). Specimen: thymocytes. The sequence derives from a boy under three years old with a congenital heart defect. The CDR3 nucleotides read TGTGCCAGCAGCGTAGGGATGGCGGGCCACAATGAGCAGTTCTTC. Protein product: CASSVGMAGHNEQFF.